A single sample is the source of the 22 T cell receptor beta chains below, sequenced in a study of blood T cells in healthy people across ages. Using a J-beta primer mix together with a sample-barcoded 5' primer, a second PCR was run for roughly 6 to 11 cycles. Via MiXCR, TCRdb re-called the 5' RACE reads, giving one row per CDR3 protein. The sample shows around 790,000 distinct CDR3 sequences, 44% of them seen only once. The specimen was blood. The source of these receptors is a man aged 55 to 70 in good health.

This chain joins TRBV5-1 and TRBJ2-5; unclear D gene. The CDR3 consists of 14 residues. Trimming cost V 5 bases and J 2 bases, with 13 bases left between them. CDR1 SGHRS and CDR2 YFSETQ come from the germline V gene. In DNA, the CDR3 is TGCGCCAGCAGAGGGCCGAGCGATCAAGAGACCCAGTACTTC. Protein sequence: CASRGPSDQETQYF.

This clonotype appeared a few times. CDR3 DNA sequence: TGCGCCAGCAGCCAAGAGCTGAACAACATTCAGTACTTC. Translation gives CASSQELNNIQYF. This sequence joins TRBV4-1 and TRBJ2-4, with D uncertain. V lost 0 bases and J 7 bases, leaving 7 bases between the germline ends. The CDR3 has 13 amino acids. In germline, CDR1 is MGHRA, CDR2 YSYEKL.

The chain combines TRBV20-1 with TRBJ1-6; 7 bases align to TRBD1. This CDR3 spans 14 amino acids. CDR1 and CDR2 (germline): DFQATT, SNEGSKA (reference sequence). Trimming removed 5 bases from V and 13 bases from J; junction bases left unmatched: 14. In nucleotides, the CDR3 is TGCAGTGCTGCCGATGGCCGGGACAGCACGCCCCTCCACTTT. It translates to CSAADGRDSTPLHF.

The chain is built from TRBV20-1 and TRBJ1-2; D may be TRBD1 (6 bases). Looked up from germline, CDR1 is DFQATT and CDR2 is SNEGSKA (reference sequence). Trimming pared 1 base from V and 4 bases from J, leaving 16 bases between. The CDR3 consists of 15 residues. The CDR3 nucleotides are TGCAGTGCTAGAGTCCCCGTGGAGGGGGGCTATGGCTACACCTTC. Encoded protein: CSARVPVEGGYGYTF.

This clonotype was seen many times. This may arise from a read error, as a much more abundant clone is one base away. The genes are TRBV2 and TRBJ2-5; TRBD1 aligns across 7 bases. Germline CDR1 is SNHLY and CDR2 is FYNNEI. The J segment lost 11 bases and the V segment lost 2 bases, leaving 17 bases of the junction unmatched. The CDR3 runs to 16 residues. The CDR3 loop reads CASSERPGQPNNEQYF. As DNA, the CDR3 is TGTGCCAGCAGTGAACGTCCGGGACAGCCAAACAATGAGCAGTACTTC. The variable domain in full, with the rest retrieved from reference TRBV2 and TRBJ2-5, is EPEVTQTPSHQVTQMGQEVILRCVPISNHLYFYWYRQILGQKVEFLVSFYNNEISEKSEIFDDQFSVERPDGSNFTLKIRSTKLEDSAMYFCASSERPGQPNNEQYFGPGTRLLVL.

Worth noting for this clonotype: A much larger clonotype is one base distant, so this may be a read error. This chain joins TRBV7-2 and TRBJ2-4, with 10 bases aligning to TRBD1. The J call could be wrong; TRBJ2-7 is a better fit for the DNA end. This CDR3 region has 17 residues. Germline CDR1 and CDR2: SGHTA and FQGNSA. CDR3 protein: CASSLVGDRGLYCEQYF. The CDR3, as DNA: TGTGCCAGCAGCTTAGTCGGGGACAGGGGACTATACTGCGAGCAGTACTTC.

CDR3 DNA sequence: TGTGCCAGCAGTTACTTCCAGGGGGCGTACACCGGGGAGCTGTTTTTT. It yields the protein CASSYFQGAYTGELFF. The chain links TRBV6-6 to TRBJ2-2, with TRBD1 matching 8 bases. Germline V gene lookup returns CDR1 MNHNY and CDR2 SVGAGI (reference sequence). The length of the CDR3 is 16 residues. With 1 base clipped from V and 3 bases from J, the junction kept 4 bases outside the gene matches.

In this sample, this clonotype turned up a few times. CDR3 nucleotide sequence: TGCAGTGCTCTAGCCGTGTCGAGCTCCTACAATGAGCAGTTCTTC. Residues: CSALAVSSSYNEQFF. The chain links TRBV20-1 to TRBJ2-1, with a possible D match to TRBD2 (5 bases). V lost 5 bases and J lost 0, with 14 bases in between. Germline loops: CDR1 DFQATT, CDR2 SNEGSKA (reference sequence). The CDR3 runs 15 residues.

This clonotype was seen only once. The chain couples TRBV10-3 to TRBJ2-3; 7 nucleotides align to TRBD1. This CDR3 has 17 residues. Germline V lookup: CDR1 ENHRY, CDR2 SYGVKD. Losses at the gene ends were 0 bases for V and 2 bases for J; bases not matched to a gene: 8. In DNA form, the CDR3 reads TGTGCCATCAGTGAGTCACCCGACAGGGATTACACAGATACGCAGTATTTT. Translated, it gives CAISESPDRDYTDTQYF.

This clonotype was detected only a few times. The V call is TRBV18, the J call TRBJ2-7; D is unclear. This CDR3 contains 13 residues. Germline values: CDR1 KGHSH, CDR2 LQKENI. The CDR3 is CASSPVGSYEQYF. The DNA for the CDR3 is TGTGCTAGCAGCCCCGTAGGCTCCTACGAGCAGTACTTC.

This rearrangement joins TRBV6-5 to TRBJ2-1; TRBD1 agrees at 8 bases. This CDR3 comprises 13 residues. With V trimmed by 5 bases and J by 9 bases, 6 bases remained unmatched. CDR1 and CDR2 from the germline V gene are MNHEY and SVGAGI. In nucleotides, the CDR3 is TGTGCCAGCAGTCATGGGGACAGGACTGAGCAGTTCTTC. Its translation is CASSHGDRTEQFF.

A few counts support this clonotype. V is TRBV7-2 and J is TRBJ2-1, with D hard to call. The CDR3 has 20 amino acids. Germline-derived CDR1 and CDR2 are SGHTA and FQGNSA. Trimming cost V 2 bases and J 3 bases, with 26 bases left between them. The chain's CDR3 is CASSLFRENELAGVYNEQFF. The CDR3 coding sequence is TGTGCCAGCAGCTTATTCCGCGAAAATGAACTTGCTGGGGTCTACAATGAGCAGTTCTTC.

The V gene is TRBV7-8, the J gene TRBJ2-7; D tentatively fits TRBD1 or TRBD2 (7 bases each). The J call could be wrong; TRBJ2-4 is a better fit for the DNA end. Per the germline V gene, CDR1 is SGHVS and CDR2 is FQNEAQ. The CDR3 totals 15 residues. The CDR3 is CASSSGGGWFDIQYF. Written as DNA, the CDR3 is TGTGCCAGCAGCTCAGGGGGGGGCTGGTTTGACATTCAGTACTTC.

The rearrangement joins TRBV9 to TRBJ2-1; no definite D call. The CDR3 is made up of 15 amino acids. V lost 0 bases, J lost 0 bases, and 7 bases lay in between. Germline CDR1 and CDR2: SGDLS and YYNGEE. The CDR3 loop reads CASSVGPSSYNEQFF. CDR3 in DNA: TGTGCCAGCAGCGTAGGGCCGAGCTCCTACAATGAGCAGTTCTTC.

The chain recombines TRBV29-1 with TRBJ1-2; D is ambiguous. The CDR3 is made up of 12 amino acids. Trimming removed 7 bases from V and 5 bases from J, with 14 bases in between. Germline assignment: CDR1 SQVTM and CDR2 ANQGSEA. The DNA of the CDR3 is TGCAGCGGCACGGATTCCGGTTATGGCTACACCTTC. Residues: CSGTDSGYGYTF.

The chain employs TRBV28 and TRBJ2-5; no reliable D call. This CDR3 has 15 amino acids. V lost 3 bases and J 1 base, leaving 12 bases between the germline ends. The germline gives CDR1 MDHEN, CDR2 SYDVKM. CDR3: CASSFMGLIQETQYF. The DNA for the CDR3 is TGTGCCAGCAGTTTTATGGGCCTAATCCAAGAGACCCAGTACTTC. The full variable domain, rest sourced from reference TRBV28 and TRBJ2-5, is DVKVTQSSRYLVKRTGEKVFLECVQDMDHENMFWYRQDPGLGLRLIYFSYDVKMKEKGDIPEGYSVSREKKERFSLILESASTNQTSMYLCASSFMGLIQETQYFGPGTRLLVL.

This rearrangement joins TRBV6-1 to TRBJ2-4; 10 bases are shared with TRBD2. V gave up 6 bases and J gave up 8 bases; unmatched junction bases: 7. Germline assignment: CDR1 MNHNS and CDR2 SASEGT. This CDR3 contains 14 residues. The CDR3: CASRKRGGMDIQYF. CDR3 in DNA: TGTGCCAGCAGAAAGCGGGGGGGCATGGACATTCAGTACTTC.

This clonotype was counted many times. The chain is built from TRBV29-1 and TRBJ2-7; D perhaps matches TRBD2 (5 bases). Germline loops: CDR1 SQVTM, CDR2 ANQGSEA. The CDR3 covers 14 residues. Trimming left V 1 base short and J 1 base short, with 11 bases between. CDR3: CSVEGEGASYEQYF. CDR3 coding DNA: TGCAGCGTTGAAGGAGAGGGAGCTTCCTACGAGCAGTACTTC.

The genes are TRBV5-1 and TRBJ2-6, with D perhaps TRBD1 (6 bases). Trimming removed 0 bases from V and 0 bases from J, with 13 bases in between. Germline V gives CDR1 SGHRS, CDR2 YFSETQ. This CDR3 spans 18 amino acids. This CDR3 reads CASSLGTAPRSGANVLTF. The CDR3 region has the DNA TGCGCCAGCAGCTTGGGGACAGCCCCACGCTCTGGGGCCAACGTCCTGACTTTC. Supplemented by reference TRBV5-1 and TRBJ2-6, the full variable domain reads KAGVTQTPRYLIKTRGQQVTLSCSPISGHRSVSWYQQTPGQGLQFLFEYFSETQRNKGNFPGRFSGRQFSNSRSEMNVSTLELGDSALYLCASSLGTAPRSGANVLTFGAGSRLTVL.

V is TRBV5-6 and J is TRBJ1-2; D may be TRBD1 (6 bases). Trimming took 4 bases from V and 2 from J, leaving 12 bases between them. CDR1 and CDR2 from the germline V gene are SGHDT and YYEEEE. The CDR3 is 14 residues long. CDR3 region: CASSLRTGNYGYTF. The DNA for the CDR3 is TGTGCCAGCAGCCTACGAACAGGGAACTATGGCTACACCTTC.

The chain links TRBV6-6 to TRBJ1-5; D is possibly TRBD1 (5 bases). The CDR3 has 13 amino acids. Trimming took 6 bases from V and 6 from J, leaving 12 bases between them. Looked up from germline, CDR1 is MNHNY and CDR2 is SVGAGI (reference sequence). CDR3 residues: CASSRQLGQPQHF. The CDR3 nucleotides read TGTGCCAGCAGCCGACAGTTGGGTCAGCCCCAGCATTTT.

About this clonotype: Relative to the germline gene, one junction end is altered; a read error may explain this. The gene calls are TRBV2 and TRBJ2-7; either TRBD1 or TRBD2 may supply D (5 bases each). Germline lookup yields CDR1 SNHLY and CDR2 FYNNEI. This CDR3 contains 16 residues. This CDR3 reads CTSSENEGTGAYEQYF. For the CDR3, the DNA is TGTACCAGCAGTGAAAACGAGGGGACCGGGGCCTACGAGCAGTACTTC.